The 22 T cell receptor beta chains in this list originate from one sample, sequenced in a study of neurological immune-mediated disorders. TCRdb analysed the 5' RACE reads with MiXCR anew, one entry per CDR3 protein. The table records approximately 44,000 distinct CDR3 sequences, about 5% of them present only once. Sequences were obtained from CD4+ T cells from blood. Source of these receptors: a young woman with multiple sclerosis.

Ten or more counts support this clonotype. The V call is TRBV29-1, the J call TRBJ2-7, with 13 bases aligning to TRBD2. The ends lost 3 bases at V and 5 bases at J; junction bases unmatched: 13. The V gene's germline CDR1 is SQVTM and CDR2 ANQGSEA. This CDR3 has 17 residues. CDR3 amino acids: CSVDPRGGLAGRNEQYV. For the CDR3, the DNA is TGCAGCGTTGACCCTAGGGGGGGACTAGCGGGACGGAACGAGCAGTACGTC.

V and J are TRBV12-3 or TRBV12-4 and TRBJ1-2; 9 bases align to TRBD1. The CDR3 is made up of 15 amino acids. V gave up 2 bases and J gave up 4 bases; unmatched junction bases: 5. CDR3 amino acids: CASSLSGTGLYGYTF. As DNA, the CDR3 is TGTGCCAGCAGTTTATCGGGGACAGGGCTCTATGGCTACACCTTC.

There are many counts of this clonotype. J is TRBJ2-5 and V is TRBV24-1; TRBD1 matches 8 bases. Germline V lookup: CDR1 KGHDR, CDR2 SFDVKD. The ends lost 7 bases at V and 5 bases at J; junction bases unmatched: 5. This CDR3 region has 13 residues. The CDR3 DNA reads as TGTGCCACCAGCTCAGGGGGCAGGGAGACCCAGTACTTC. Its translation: CATSSGGRETQYF.

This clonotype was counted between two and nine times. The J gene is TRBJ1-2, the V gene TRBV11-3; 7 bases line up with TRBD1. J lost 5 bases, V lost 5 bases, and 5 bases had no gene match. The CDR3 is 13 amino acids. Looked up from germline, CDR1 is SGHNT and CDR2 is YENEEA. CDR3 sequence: CASSAHRGYGYTF. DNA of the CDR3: TGTGCCAGCAGCGCCCACAGGGGTTATGGCTACACCTTC. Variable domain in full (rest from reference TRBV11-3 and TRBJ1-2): EAGVVQSPRYKIIEKKQPVAFWCNPISGHNTLYWYLQNLGQGPELLIRYENEEAVDDSQLPKDRFSAERLKGVDSTLKIQPAELGDSAVYLCASSAHRGYGYTFGSGTRLTVV.

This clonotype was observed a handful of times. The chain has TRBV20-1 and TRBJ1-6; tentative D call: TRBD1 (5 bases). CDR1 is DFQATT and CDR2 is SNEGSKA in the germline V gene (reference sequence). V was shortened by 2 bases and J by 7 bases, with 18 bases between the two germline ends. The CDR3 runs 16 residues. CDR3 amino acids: CSARLNYGGANSPLHF. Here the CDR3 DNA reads TGCAGTGCTAGACTCAACTACGGGGGAGCGAATTCACCCCTCCACTTT.

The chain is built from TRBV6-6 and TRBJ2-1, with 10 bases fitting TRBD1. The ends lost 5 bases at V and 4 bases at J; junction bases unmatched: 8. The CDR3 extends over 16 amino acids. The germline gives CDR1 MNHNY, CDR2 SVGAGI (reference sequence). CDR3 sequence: CASSAQDRGIYNEQFF. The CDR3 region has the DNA TGTGCCAGCAGTGCCCAGGACAGGGGGATTTACAATGAGCAGTTCTTC.

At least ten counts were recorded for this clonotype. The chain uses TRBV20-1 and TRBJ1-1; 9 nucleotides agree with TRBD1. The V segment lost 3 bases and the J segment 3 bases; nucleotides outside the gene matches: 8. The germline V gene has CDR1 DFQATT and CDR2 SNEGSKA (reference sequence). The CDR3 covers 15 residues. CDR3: CSARDPQGADTEAFF. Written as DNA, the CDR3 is TGCAGTGCTAGGGATCCACAGGGGGCGGACACTGAAGCTTTCTTT.

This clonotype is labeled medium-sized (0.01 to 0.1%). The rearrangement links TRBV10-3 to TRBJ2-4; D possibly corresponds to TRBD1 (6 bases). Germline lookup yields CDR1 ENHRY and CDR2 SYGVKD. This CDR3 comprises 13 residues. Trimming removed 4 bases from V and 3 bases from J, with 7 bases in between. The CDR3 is CAISGQDKNIQYF. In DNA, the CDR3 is TGTGCCATCAGTGGACAGGACAAAAACATTCAGTACTTC.

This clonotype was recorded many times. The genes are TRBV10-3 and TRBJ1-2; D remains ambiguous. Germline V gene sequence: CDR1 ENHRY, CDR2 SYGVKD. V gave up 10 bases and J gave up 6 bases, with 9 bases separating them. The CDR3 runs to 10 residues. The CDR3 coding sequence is TGTGCCACCTACACGGATGGCTACACCTTC. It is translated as CATYTDGYTF.

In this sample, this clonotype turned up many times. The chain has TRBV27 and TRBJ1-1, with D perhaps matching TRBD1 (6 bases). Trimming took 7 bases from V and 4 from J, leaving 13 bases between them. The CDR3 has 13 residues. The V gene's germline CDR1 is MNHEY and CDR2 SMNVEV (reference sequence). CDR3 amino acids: CASKAGDITEAFF. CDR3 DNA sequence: TGTGCCAGCAAGGCAGGGGATATCACTGAAGCTTTCTTT.

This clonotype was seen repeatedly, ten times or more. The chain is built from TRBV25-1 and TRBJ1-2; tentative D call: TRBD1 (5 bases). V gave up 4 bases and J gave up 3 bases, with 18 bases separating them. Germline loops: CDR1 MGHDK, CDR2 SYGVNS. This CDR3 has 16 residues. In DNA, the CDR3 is TGTGCCAGCAGTGGTACTCGGAGGATAGGGGACTATGGCTACACCTTC. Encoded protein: CASSGTRRIGDYGYTF.

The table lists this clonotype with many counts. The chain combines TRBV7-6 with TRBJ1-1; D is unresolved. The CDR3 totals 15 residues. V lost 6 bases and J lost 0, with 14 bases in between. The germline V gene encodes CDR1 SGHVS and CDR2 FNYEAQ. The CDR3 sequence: CASRGTTAMNTEAFF. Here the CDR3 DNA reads TGTGCCAGCAGGGGAACAACAGCGATGAACACTGAAGCTTTCTTT.

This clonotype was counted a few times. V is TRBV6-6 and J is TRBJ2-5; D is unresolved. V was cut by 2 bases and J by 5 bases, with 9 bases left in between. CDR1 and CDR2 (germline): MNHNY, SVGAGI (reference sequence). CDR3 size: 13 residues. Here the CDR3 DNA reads TGTGCCAGCAGTTACCGGGCGGCGGAGACCCAGTACTTC. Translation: CASSYRAAETQYF.

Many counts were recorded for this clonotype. CDR3 bases: TGCGCCAGCAGCTTGGGGCTTTCGGGGGTGAATGAGCAGTTCTTC. It specifies CASSLGLSGVNEQFF. The chain couples TRBV5-1 to TRBJ2-1; D may be TRBD2 (6 bases). Germline V gene data show CDR1 as SGHRS and CDR2 as YFSETQ. The V end lost 0 bases, the J end lost 7 bases, and 14 bases lay between the germline ends. This CDR3 has 15 amino acids.

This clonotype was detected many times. This CDR3 reads CAIRGTGAPDTQYF. As DNA, the CDR3 is TGTGCCATCAGAGGGACAGGGGCGCCAGATACGCAGTATTTT. The rearrangement joins TRBV10-3 to TRBJ2-3; 10 bases line up with TRBD1. CDR1 is ENHRY, CDR2 SYGVKD, per germline. Trimming removed 6 bases from V and 4 bases from J; junction bases left unmatched: 4. The CDR3 contains 14 residues.

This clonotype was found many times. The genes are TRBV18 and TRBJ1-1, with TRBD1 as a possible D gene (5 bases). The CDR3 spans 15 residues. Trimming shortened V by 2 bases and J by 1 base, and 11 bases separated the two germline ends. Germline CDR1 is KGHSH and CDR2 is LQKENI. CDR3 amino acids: CASSPGVGGNTEAFF. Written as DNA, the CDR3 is TGTGCCAGCTCACCAGGGGTCGGGGGGAACACTGAAGCTTTCTTT.

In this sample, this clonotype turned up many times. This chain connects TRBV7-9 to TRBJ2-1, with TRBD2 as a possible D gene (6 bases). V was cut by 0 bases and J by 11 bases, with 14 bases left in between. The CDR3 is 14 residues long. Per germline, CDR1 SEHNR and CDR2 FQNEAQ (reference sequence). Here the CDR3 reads CASSLAPLADQQFF. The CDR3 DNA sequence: TGTGCCAGCAGCTTAGCGCCTTTAGCGGACCAGCAGTTCTTC.

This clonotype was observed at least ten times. DNA of the CDR3: TGCGCCAGCAGCTTGGTTGCAGGGAGCACCGGGGAGCTGTTTTTT. It is translated as CASSLVAGSTGELFF. The chain employs TRBV5-1 and TRBJ2-2; D may match TRBD1 or TRBD2 (5 bases each). Germline CDR1 reads SGHRS; CDR2 reads YFSETQ. Trimming pared 0 bases from V and 4 bases from J, leaving 10 bases between. The CDR3 is made up of 15 amino acids. The full variable domain, its missing parts supplied by reference TRBV5-1 and TRBJ2-2, is KAGVTQTPRYLIKTRGQQVTLSCSPISGHRSVSWYQQTPGQGLQFLFEYFSETQRNKGNFPGRFSGRQFSNSRSEMNVSTLELGDSALYLCASSLVAGSTGELFFGEGSRLTVL.

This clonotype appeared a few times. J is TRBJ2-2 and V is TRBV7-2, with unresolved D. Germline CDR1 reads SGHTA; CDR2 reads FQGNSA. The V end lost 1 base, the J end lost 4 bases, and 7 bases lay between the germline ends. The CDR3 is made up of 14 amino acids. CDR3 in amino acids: CASSLELGTGELFF. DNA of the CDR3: TGTGCCAGCAGCTTAGAATTGGGCACCGGGGAGCTGTTTTTT.

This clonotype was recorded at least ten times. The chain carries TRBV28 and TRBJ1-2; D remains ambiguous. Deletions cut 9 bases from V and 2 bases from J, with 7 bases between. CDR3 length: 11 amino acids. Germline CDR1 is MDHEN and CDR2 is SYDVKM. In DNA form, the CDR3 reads TGTGCCAGTTGGGGAAACTATGGCTACACCTTC. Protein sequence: CASWGNYGYTF.

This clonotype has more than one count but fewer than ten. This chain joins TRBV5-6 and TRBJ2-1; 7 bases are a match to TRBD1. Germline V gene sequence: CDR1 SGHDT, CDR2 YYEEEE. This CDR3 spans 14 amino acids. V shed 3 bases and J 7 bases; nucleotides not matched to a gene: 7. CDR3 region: CASSYLTGTNEQFF. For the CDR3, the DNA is TGTGCCAGCAGCTACTTGACAGGGACGAATGAGCAGTTCTTC.

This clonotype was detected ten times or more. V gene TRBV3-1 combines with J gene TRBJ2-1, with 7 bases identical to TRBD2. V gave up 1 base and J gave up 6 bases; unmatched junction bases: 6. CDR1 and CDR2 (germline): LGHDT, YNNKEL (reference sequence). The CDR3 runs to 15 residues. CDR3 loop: CASSQGWLAANEQFF. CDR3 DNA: TGTGCCAGCAGCCAAGGTTGGCTAGCGGCCAATGAGCAGTTCTTC.